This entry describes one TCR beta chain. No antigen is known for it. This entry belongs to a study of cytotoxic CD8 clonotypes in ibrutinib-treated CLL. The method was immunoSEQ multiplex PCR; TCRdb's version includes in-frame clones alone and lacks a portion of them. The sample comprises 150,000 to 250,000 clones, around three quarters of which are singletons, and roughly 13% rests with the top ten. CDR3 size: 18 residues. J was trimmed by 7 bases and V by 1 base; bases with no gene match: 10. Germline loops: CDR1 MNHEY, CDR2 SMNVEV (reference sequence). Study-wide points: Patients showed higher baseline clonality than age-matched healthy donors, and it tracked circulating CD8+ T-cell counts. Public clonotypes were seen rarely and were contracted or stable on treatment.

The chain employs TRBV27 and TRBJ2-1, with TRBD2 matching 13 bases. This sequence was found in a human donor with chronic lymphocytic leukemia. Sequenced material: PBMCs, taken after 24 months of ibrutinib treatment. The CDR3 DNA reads TGTGCCAGCAGTTTATACCAACTAGCGGGAGGGTCGGGGAATGAGCAGTTCTTC. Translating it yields CASSLYQLAGGSGNEQFF.